This T cell receptor (beta chain) appears in the sequencing data of a study of human T cells and chemical hapten exposure. The ends were cut back, 1 base at V and 4 bases at J, with 10 bases in the middle. CDR3 length: 15 residues. The germline CDR1 and CDR2 sequences are LGHNA and YNFKEQ. MiXCR, applied by TCRdb to the RACE reads, yields one record per CDR3 protein. The table lists 120,000 or so distinct CDR3 sequences, about 13% of them singletons, with around 0.99% in the top ten. Only a few counts were recorded for this clonotype. Time point reported: patch test 1, 2 weeks after DPC sensitization. Stated treatment: therapeutic diphenylcyclopropenone sensitization with weekly scalp DPC.

The genes are TRBV4-2 and TRBJ2-2; maybe TRBD1 (5 bases). The sequenced sample was whole blood, obtained in connection with sensitization to the hapten diphenylcyclopropenone (DPC). This clonotype was obtained from a man younger than 30 with alopecia areata. Some clones in this sample may be carry-over from other donors' samples. CDR3 residues: CASSQGGRATGELFF. The CDR3 DNA reads TGTGCCAGCAGCCAAGGTGGCAGGGCCACCGGGGAGCTGTTTTTT.